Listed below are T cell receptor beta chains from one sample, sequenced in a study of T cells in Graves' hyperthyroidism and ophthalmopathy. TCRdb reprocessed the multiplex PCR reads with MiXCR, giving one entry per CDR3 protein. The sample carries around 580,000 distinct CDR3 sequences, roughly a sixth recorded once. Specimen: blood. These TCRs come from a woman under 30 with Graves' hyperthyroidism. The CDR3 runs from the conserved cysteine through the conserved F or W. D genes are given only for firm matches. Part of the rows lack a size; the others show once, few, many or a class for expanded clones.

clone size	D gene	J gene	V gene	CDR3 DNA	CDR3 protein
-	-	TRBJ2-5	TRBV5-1	TGCGCCAGCAGCCTAAGGACTACACAAGAGACCCAGTACTTC	CASSLRTTQETQYF
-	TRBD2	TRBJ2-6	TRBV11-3	TGTGCCAGCAGCTTAGCTGGGGGGGGCTCTGGGGCCAACGTCCTGACTTTC	CASSLAGGGSGANVLTF
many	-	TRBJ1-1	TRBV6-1	TGTGCCAGCACCCTGGAGGGGGGCGTTGGCACTGAAGCTTTCTTT	CASTLEGGVGTEAFF
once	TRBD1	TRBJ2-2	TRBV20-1	TGCAGTGCTAGAGCCTCGGACAGGGTACGCACCGGGGAGCTGTTTTTT	CSARASDRVRTGELFF
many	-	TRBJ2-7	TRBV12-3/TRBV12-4	TGTGCCAGCAGTTTAGGGGGAGGGGGCGAGCAGTACTTC	CASSLGGGGEQYF
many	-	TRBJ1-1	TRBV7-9	TGTGCCAGCAGCCAGGGGAGTTCGGAGACTGAAGCTTTCTTT	CASSQGSSETEAFF
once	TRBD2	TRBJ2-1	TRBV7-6	TGTGCCAGCAGCTTGGGGGTGACTAGCGGGAGAAAAGGGCCAAATGAGCAGTTCTTC	CASSLGVTSGRKGPNEQFF
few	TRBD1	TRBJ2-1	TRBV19	TGTGCCAGTAGTATAGAGCCAGGGGGCCCTGGGCAGTTCTTC	CASSIEPGGPGQFF
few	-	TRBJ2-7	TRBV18	TGTGCCAGCTCACTTTGGGACGGAGACTACGAGCAGTACTTC	CASSLWDGDYEQYF
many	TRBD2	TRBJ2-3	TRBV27	TGTGCCAGCAGTTTAACCGGGGGGGCCGATCCAGATACGCAGTATTTT	CASSLTGGADPDTQYF
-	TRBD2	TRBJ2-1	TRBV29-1	TGCAGCGTTGCCTTGCGGGAGGGCCAAAAAAGTGATGAGCAGTTCTTC	CSVALREGQKSDEQFF
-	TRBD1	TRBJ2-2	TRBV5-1	TGCGCCAGCAGGACCGGGACAGGGGGCCCCGGGGAGCTGTTTTTT	CASRTGTGGPGELFF
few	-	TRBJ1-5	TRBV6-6	TGTGCCAGCAGTTACGGTCCTTTGGAACAGCCCCAGCATTTT	CASSYGPLEQPQHF
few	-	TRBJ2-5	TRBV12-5	TGTGCTAGCTCAGGAATAGAGGAGACCCAGTACTTC	CASSGIEETQYF
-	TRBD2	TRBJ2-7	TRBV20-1	TGCAGTGCTAGAGGTCTAAAAAGGAGCGGGGTCTCCTACGAGCAGTACTTC	CSARGLKRSGVSYEQYF
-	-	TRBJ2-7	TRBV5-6	TGTGCCAGCAGCTCCTCACATGAGCAGTACTTC	CASSSSHEQYF
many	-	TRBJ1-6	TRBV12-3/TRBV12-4	TGTGCCAGCCACCGGGGTACCAGCTCCTATAATTCACCCCTCCACTTT	CASHRGTSSYNSPLHF
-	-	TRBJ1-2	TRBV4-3	TGCGCCAGCAGCCAAGAAAGGGTCGATTCGAGAAACTATGGCTTCACCTTC	CASSQERVDSRNYGFTF
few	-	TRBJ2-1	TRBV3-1	TGTGCCAGCAGCCAACAGGCTTCCTACAATGAGCAGTTCTTC	CASSQQASYNEQFF
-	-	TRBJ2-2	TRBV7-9	TGTGCCAGCAGCTTAGATGGGGGGGGCCCACTCAGGACCGGGGAGCTGTTTTTT	CASSLDGGGPLRTGELFF
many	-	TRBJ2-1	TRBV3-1	TGTGCCAGCAGCATTAGCGACTCCTACAATGAGCAGTTCTTC	CASSISDSYNEQFF
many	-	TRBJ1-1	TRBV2	TGTGCCAGCAGTGAAACAGCGCTCTACACTGAAGCTTTCTTT	CASSETALYTEAFF
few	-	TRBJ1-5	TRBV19	TGTGCCAGTAGTATAAGGGGGGGTTATCAGCCCCAGCATTTT	CASSIRGGYQPQHF
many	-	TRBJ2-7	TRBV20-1	TGCAGTGCTACCAGAGGCCACGAGCAGTACTTC	CSATRGHEQYF
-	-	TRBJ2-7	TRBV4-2	TGTGCCAGCAGCCAAGATCAACCTCAAAGCTACTACGAGCAGTACTTC	CASSQDQPQSYYEQYF
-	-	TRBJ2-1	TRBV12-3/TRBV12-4	TGTGCCAGCAGGCCACATGGGACTTCCTACAATGAGCAGTTCTTC	CASRPHGTSYNEQFF
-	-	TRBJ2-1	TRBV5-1	TGCGCCAGCAGGCGCGGGAAGTCCTACAATGAGCAGTTCTTC	CASRRGKSYNEQFF
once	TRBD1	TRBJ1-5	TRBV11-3	TGTGCCAGCAGCGTCCCGGACCCGGGACAGAACAATCAGCCCCAGCATTTT	CASSVPDPGQNNQPQHF
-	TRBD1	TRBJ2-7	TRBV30	TGTGCCTGGAGGGGAGAACCAGACAGGGGGCTATTCGACGAGCAGTACTTC	CAWRGEPDRGLFDEQYF
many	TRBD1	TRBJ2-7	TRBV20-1	TGCAGTGCTGGCCGGGACAGGGTCGCACTCGAGCAGTACTTC	CSAGRDRVALEQYF
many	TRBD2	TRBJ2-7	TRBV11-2	TGTGCCAGCAGCTTAGAACTTGGACTAGCGGATTTCTCCTACGAGCAGTACTTC	CASSLELGLADFSYEQYF
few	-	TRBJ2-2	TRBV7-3	TGTGCCAGCAGCTTTTGGGAGCTTTCGGGCACCGGGGAGCTGTTTTTT	CASSFWELSGTGELFF
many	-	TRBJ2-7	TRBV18	TGTGCCAGCTCACCTGGGCACGAGCAGTACTTC	CASSPGHEQYF
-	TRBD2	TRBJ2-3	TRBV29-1	TGCAGCGTAGCGGGAGGGCCCACAGATACGCAGTATTTT	CSVAGGPTDTQYF
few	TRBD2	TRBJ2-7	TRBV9	TGTGCCAGCAGCCCCGGGACTAGCGGGAGGGGGCTCTACGAGCAGTACTTC	CASSPGTSGRGLYEQYF
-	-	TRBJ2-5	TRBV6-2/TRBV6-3	TGTGCCAGCGCCCGGTACCAAGAGACCCAGTACTTC	CASARYQETQYF
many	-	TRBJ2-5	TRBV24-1	TGTGCCACCAGTGATTCCAAGGGACTCCAAGAGACCCAGTACTTC	CATSDSKGLQETQYF
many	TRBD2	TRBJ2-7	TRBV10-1	TGCGCCAGCAGTGAGTCTGAATGGGCTAGCGGGATGAACCAGGTTGCCTACGAGCAGTACTTC	CASSESEWASGMNQVAYEQYF
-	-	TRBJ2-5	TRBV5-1	TGCGCCAGCAGCTTGGGCCCGGAAGGAGAGACCCAGTACTTC	CASSLGPEGETQYF
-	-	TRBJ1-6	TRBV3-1	TGTGCCAGCAGCCACTCACGTCGGGGTTCACCCCTCCACTTT	CASSHSRRGSPLHF
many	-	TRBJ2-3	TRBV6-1	TGTGCCAGCGGACTCGGCAGCACAGATACGCAGTATTTT	CASGLGSTDTQYF
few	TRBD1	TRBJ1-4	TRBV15	TGTGCCACCAGCAGAGATAGAGTAGGGACAGAGAATGAAAAACTGTTTTTT	CATSRDRVGTENEKLFF
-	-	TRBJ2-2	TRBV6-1	TGTGCCACCACTGTGAACACCGGGGAGCTGTTTTTT	CATTVNTGELFF
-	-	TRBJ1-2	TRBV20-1	TGCAGTGCTAGAGATTCGGGGGGGAGGGGATATGGCTACACCTTC	CSARDSGGRGYGYTF
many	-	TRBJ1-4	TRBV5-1	TGCGCCAGCAGCTTGAGGGACACAGAGGAAAAACTGTTTTTT	CASSLRDTEEKLFF
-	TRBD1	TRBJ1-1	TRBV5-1	TGCGCCAGCATAGGACAGGGAGGCACTGAAGCTTTCTTT	CASIGQGGTEAFF
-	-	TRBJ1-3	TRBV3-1	TGTGCCAGCAGCCATAAGACGGATGGAAACACCATATATTTT	CASSHKTDGNTIYF